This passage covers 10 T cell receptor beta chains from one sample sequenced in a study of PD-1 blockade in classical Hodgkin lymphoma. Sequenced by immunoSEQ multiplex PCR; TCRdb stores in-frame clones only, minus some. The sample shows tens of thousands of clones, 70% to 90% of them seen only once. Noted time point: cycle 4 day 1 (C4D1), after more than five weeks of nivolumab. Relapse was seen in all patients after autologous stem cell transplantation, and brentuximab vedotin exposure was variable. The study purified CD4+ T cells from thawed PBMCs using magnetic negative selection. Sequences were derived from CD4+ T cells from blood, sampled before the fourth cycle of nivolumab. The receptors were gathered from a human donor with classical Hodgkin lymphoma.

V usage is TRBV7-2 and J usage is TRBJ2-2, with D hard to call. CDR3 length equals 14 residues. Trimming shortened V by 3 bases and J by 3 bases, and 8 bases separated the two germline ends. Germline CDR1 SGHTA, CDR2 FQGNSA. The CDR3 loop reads CASSFDGYTGELFF. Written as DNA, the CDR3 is TGTGCCAGCAGCTTTGACGGATACACCGGGGAGCTGTTTTTT.

This chain's CDR3 is CASSLVATNTGELFF. Here the CDR3 DNA reads TGTGCCAGCAGCTTGGTAGCAACGAACACCGGGGAGCTGTTTTTT. The rearrangement uses TRBV5-5 and TRBJ2-2; no clear D gene. V dropped 0 bases and J dropped 0 bases, with 6 bases sitting between them. The CDR3 is 15 amino acids. CDR1 and CDR2 (germline): SGHKS, YYEKEE (reference sequence).

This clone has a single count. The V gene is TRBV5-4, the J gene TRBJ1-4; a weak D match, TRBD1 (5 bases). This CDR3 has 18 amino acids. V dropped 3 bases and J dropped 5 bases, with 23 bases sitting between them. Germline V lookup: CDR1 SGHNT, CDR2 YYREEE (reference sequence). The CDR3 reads CASSSGGAHGAMNEKLFF. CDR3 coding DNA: TGTGCCAGCAGCTCAGGAGGGGCTCATGGGGCCATGAATGAAAAACTGTTTTTT.

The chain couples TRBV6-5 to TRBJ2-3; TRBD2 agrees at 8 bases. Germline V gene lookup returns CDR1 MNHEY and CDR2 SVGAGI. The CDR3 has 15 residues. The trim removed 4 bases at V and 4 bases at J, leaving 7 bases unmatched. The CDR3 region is CASSSAGVGSDTQYF. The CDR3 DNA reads TGTGCCAGCAGTTCAGCGGGAGTAGGGTCAGATACGCAGTATTTT.

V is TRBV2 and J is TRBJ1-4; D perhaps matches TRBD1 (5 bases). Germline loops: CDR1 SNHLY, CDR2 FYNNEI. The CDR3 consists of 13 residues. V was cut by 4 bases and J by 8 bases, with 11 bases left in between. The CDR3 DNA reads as TGTGCCAGCAGTGGTCAGGGAGGAGAAAAACTGTTTTTT. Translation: CASSGQGGEKLFF.

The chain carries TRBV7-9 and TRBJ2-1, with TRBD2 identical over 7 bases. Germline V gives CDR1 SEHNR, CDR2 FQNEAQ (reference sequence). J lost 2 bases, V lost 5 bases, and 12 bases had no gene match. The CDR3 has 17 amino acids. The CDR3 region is CASSRILGTNTYNEQFF. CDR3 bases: TGTGCCAGCAGCCGAATCCTCGGGACTAACACCTACAATGAGCAGTTCTTC.

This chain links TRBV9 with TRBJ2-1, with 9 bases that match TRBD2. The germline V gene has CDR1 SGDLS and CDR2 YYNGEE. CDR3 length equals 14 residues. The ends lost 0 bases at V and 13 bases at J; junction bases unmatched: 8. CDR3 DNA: TGTGCCAGCAGCGTAGAGAATAGCGGGGGCTCCCAGTTCTTC. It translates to CASSVENSGGSQFF.

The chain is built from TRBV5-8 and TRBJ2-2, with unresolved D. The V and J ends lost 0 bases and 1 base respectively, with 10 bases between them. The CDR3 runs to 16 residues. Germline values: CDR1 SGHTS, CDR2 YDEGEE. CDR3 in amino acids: CASSLGLAENTGELFF. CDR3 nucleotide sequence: TGTGCCAGCAGCTTGGGTCTCGCGGAGAACACCGGGGAGCTGTTTTTT.

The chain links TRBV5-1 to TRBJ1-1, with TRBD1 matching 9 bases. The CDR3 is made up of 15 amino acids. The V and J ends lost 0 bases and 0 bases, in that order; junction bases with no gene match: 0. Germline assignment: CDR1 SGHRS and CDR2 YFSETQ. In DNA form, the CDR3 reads TGCGCCAGCAGCTTGGGGACAGGGGTGAACACTGAAGCTTTCTTT. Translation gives CASSLGTGVNTEAFF.

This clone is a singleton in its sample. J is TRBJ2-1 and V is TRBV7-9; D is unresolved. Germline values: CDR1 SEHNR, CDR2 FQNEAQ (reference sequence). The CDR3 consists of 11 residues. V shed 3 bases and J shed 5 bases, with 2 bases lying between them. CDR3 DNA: TGTGCCAGCAGCTTGAACAATGAGCAGTTCTTC. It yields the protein CASSLNNEQFF. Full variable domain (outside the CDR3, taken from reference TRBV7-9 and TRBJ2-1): DTGVSQNPRHKITKRGQNVTFRCDPISEHNRLYWYRQTLGQGPEFLTYFQNEAQLEKSRLLSDRFSAERPKGSFSTLEIQRTEQGDSAMYLCASSLNNEQFFGPGTRLTVL.